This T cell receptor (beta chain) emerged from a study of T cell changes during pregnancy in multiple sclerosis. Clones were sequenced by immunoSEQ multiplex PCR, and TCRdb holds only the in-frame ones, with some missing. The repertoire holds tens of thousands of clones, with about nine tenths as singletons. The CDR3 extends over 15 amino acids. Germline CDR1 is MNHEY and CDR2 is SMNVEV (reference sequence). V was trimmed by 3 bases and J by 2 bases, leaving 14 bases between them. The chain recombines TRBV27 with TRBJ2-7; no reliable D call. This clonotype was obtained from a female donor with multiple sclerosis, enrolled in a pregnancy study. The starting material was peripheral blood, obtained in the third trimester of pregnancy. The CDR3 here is CASSFSSVGTYEQYF. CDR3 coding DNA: TGTGCCAGCAGTTTTTCGAGCGTCGGAACCTACGAGCAGTACTTC.